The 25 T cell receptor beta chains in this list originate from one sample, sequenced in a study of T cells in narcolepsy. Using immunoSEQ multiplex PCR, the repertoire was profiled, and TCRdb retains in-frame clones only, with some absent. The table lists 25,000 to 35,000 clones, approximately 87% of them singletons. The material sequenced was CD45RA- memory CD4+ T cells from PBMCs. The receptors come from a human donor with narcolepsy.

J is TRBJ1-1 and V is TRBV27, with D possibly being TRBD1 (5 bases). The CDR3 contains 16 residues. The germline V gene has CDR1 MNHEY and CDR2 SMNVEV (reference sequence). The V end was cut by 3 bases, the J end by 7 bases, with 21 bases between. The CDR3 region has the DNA TGTGCCAGCAGTTTGTCCCGTACAGGTTCCGCCGATGAAGCTTTCTTT. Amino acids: CASSLSRTGSADEAFF.

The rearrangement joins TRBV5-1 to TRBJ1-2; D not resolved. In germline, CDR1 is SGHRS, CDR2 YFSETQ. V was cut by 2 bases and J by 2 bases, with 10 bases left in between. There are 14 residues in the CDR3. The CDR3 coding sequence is TGCGCCAGCAGCTTTATGGCAGACAACTATGGCTACACCTTC. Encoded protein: CASSFMADNYGYTF.

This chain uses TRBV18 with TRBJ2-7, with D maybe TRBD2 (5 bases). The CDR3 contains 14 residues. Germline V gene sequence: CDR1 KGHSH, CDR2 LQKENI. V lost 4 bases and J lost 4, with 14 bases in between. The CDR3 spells CASSLLPGNYEQYF. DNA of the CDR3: TGTGCCAGCTCACTCCTGCCGGGAAATTACGAGCAGTACTTC.

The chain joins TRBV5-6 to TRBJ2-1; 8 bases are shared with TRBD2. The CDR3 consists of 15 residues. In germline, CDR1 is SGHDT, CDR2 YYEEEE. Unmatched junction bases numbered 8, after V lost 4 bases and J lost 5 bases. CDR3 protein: CASSLPGLDHNEQFF. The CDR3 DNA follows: TGTGCCAGCAGCCTTCCGGGACTAGACCACAATGAGCAGTTCTTC. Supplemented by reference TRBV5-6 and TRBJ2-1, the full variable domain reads DAGVTQSPTHLIKTRGQQVTLRCSPKSGHDTVSWYQQALGQGPQFIFQYYEEEERQRGNFPDRFSGHQFPNYSSELNVNALLLGDSALYLCASSLPGLDHNEQFFGPGTRLTVL.

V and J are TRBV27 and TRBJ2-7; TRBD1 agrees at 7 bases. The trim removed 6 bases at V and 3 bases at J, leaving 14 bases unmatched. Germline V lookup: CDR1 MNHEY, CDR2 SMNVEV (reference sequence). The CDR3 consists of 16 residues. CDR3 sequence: CASRRYAEQGNYEQYF. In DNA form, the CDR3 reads TGTGCCAGCAGGCGCTACGCGGAACAGGGGAACTACGAGCAGTACTTC.

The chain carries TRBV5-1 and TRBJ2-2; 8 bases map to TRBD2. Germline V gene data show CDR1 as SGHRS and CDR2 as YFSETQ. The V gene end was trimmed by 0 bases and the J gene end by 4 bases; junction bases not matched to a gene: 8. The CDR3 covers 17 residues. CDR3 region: CASSLERREGRTGELFF. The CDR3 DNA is TGCGCCAGCAGCTTGGAGAGACGGGAGGGACGCACCGGGGAGCTGTTTTTT.

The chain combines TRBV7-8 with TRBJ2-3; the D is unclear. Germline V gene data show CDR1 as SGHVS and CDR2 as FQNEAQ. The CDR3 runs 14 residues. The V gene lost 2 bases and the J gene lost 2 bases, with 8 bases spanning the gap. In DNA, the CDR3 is TGTGCCAGCAGCTTAACCTCTATCACAGATACGCAGTATTTT. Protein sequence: CASSLTSITDTQYF.

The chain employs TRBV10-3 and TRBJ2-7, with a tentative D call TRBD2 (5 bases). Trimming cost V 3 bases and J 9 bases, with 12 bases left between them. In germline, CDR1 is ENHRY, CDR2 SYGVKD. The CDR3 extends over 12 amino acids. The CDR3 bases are TGTGCCATCAGTGACACCACGGGAATGCAGTACTTC. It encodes CAISDTTGMQYF.

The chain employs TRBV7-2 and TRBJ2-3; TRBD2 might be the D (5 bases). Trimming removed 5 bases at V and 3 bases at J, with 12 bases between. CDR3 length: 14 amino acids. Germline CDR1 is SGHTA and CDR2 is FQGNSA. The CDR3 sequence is CASSRFLATDTQYF. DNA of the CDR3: TGTGCCAGCAGCCGGTTCCTAGCAACAGATACGCAGTATTTT.

The chain's CDR3 is CASSPGEGSNQPQHF. The CDR3 nucleotides read TGTGCCAGCAGCCCAGGGGAAGGAAGCAATCAGCCCCAGCATTTT. This sequence joins TRBV11-3 and TRBJ1-5; a possible D gene is TRBD1 (6 bases). The CDR3 has 15 amino acids. Germline loops: CDR1 SGHNT, CDR2 YENEEA. V was pared by 5 bases and J by 1 base, with 12 bases between.

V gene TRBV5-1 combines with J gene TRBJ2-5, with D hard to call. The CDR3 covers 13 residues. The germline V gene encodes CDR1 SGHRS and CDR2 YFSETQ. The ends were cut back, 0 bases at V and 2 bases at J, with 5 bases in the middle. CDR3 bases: TGCGCCAGCAGCTTGGAGGTTCAAGAGACCCAGTACTTC. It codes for CASSLEVQETQYF.

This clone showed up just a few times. CDR3 coding DNA: TGTGCCAGCAGCCAAGCTGGGACTAGCGGGGCCTACGAGCAGTACTTC. This encodes CASSQAGTSGAYEQYF. The chain has TRBV4-2 and TRBJ2-7; TRBD2 matches 13 bases. With 1 base clipped from V and 2 bases from J, the junction kept 2 bases outside the gene matches. The CDR3 consists of 16 residues. Germline V gives CDR1 LGHNA, CDR2 YNFKEQ.

CDR3 in DNA: TGTGCCAGCAGCGCCCCCGCCGTAGATACGCAGTATTTT. This sequence encodes CASSAPAVDTQYF. This sequence joins TRBV9 and TRBJ2-3; no reliable D call. Germline V gene sequence: CDR1 SGDLS, CDR2 YYNGEE. The ends were cut back, 3 bases at V and 5 bases at J, with 10 bases in the middle. This CDR3 spans 13 amino acids.

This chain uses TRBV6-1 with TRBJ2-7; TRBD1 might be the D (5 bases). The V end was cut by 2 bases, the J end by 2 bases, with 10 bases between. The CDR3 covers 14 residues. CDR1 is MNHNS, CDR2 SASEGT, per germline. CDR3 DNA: TGTGCCAGCAGTGAACCAGGGCGGACCTACGAGCAGTACTTC. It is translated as CASSEPGRTYEQYF.

The DNA for the CDR3 is TGCGCCAGCAGCTTGGCCACAGATACGCAGTATTTT. Residues: CASSLATDTQYF. The chain couples TRBV5-1 to TRBJ2-3; no definite D call. The V gene lost 0 bases and the J gene lost 2 bases, with 1 base spanning the gap. The germline V gene encodes CDR1 SGHRS and CDR2 YFSETQ. The CDR3 spans 12 residues.

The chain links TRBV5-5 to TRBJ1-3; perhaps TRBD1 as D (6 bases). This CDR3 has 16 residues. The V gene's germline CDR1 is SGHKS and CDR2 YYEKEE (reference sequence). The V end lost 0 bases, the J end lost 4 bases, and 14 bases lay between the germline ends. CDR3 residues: CASSLGSGEAGNTIYF. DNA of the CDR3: TGTGCCAGCAGCTTGGGGTCAGGGGAAGCGGGAAACACCATATATTTT.

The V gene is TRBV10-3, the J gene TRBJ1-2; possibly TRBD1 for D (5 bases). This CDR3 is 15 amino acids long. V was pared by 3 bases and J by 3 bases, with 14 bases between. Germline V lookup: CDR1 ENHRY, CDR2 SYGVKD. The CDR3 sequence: CAISDPSGGDYGYTF. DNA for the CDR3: TGTGCCATCAGTGACCCTTCTGGGGGGGACTATGGCTACACCTTC.

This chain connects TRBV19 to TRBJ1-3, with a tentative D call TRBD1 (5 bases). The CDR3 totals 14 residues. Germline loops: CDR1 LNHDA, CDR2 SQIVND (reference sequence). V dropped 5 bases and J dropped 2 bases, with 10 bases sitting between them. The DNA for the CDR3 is TGTGCCAGTAGTCTCGGACATGCTGGAAACACCATATATTTT. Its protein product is CASSLGHAGNTIYF.

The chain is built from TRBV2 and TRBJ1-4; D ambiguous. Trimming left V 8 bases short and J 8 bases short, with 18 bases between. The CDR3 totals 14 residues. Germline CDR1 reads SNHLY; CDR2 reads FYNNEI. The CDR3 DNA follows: TGTGCCAGCGGCTTGACACTAGATCCCGAAAAACTGTTTTTT. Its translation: CASGLTLDPEKLFF.

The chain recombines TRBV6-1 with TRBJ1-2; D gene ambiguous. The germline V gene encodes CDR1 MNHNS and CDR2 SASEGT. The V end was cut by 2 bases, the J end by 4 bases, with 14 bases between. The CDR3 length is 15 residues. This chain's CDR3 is CASSESRGYPYGYTF. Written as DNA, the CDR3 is TGTGCCAGCAGTGAAAGCCGCGGTTATCCCTATGGCTACACCTTC.

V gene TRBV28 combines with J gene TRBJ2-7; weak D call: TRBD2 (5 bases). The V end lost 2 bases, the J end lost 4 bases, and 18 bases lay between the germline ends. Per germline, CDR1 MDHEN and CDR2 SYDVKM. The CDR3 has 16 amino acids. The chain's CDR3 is CASSLLSLSGGYEQYF. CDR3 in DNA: TGTGCCAGCAGTTTACTTTCTTTGTCAGGAGGATACGAGCAGTACTTC. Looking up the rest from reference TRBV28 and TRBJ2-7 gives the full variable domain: DVKVTQSSRYLVKRTGEKVFLECVQDMDHENMFWYRQDPGLGLRLIYFSYDVKMKEKGDIPEGYSVSREKKERFSLILESASTNQTSMYLCASSLLSLSGGYEQYFGPGTRLTVT.

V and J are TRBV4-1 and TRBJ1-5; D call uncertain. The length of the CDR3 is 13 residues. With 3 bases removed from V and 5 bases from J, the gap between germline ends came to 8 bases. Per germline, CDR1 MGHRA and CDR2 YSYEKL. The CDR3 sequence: CASSQALYQPQHF. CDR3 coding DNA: TGCGCCAGCAGCCAGGCACTTTATCAGCCCCAGCATTTT.

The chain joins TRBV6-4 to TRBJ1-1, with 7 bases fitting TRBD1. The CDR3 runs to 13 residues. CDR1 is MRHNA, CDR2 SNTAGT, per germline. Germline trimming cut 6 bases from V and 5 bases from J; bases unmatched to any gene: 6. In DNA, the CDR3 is TGTGCCAGCAGCACAGGGGTAGGAACTGAAGCTTTCTTT. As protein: CASSTGVGTEAFF.

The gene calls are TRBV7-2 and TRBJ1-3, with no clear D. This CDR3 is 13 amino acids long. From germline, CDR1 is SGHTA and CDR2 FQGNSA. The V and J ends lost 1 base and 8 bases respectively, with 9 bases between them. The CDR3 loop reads CASSLEGSHTIYF. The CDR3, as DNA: TGTGCCAGCAGCTTAGAGGGTAGTCACACCATATATTTT.

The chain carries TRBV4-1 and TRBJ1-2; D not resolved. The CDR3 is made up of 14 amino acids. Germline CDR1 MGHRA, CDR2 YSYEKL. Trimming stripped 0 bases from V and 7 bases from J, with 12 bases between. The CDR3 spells CASSQESLQFGYTF. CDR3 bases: TGCGCCAGCAGCCAAGAATCCTTGCAGTTTGGCTACACCTTC.